The table lists the clone carrying this T cell receptor (beta chain) with many counts. The antigen is unknown. Every sample yielded at least 6 million isolated PBMCs. The sample originates from a study of blood T cells in healthy people across ages. V dropped 5 bases and J dropped 2 bases, with 11 bases sitting between them. In germline, CDR1 is SQVTM, CDR2 ANQGSEA. The CDR3 has 13 amino acids. Next came a second PCR, run for about 7 to 12 cycles, which used a sample-barcoded 5' primer along with a J-beta primer mix. TCRdb passed the 5' RACE reads through MiXCR, listing each CDR3 protein once. In the table there are around 850,000 distinct CDR3 sequences, around 34% of which are singletons. Study findings and constraints: Across samples, TCR beta diversity tracked strongly with naive T cell percentage. Researchers said unsorted PBMCs prevented a conclusive naive versus antigen-experienced comparison. When one million T cells were used, diversity estimates were thought to be underestimates.

This chain joins TRBV29-1 and TRBJ2-3; perhaps TRBD1 as D (5 bases). Sequences were obtained from blood. The TCR was taken from a man aged 18 to 29 in good health. CDR3 residues: CSVTGRATDTQYF. The CDR3 DNA reads as TGCAGCGTTACCGGCAGGGCCACAGATACGCAGTATTTT.